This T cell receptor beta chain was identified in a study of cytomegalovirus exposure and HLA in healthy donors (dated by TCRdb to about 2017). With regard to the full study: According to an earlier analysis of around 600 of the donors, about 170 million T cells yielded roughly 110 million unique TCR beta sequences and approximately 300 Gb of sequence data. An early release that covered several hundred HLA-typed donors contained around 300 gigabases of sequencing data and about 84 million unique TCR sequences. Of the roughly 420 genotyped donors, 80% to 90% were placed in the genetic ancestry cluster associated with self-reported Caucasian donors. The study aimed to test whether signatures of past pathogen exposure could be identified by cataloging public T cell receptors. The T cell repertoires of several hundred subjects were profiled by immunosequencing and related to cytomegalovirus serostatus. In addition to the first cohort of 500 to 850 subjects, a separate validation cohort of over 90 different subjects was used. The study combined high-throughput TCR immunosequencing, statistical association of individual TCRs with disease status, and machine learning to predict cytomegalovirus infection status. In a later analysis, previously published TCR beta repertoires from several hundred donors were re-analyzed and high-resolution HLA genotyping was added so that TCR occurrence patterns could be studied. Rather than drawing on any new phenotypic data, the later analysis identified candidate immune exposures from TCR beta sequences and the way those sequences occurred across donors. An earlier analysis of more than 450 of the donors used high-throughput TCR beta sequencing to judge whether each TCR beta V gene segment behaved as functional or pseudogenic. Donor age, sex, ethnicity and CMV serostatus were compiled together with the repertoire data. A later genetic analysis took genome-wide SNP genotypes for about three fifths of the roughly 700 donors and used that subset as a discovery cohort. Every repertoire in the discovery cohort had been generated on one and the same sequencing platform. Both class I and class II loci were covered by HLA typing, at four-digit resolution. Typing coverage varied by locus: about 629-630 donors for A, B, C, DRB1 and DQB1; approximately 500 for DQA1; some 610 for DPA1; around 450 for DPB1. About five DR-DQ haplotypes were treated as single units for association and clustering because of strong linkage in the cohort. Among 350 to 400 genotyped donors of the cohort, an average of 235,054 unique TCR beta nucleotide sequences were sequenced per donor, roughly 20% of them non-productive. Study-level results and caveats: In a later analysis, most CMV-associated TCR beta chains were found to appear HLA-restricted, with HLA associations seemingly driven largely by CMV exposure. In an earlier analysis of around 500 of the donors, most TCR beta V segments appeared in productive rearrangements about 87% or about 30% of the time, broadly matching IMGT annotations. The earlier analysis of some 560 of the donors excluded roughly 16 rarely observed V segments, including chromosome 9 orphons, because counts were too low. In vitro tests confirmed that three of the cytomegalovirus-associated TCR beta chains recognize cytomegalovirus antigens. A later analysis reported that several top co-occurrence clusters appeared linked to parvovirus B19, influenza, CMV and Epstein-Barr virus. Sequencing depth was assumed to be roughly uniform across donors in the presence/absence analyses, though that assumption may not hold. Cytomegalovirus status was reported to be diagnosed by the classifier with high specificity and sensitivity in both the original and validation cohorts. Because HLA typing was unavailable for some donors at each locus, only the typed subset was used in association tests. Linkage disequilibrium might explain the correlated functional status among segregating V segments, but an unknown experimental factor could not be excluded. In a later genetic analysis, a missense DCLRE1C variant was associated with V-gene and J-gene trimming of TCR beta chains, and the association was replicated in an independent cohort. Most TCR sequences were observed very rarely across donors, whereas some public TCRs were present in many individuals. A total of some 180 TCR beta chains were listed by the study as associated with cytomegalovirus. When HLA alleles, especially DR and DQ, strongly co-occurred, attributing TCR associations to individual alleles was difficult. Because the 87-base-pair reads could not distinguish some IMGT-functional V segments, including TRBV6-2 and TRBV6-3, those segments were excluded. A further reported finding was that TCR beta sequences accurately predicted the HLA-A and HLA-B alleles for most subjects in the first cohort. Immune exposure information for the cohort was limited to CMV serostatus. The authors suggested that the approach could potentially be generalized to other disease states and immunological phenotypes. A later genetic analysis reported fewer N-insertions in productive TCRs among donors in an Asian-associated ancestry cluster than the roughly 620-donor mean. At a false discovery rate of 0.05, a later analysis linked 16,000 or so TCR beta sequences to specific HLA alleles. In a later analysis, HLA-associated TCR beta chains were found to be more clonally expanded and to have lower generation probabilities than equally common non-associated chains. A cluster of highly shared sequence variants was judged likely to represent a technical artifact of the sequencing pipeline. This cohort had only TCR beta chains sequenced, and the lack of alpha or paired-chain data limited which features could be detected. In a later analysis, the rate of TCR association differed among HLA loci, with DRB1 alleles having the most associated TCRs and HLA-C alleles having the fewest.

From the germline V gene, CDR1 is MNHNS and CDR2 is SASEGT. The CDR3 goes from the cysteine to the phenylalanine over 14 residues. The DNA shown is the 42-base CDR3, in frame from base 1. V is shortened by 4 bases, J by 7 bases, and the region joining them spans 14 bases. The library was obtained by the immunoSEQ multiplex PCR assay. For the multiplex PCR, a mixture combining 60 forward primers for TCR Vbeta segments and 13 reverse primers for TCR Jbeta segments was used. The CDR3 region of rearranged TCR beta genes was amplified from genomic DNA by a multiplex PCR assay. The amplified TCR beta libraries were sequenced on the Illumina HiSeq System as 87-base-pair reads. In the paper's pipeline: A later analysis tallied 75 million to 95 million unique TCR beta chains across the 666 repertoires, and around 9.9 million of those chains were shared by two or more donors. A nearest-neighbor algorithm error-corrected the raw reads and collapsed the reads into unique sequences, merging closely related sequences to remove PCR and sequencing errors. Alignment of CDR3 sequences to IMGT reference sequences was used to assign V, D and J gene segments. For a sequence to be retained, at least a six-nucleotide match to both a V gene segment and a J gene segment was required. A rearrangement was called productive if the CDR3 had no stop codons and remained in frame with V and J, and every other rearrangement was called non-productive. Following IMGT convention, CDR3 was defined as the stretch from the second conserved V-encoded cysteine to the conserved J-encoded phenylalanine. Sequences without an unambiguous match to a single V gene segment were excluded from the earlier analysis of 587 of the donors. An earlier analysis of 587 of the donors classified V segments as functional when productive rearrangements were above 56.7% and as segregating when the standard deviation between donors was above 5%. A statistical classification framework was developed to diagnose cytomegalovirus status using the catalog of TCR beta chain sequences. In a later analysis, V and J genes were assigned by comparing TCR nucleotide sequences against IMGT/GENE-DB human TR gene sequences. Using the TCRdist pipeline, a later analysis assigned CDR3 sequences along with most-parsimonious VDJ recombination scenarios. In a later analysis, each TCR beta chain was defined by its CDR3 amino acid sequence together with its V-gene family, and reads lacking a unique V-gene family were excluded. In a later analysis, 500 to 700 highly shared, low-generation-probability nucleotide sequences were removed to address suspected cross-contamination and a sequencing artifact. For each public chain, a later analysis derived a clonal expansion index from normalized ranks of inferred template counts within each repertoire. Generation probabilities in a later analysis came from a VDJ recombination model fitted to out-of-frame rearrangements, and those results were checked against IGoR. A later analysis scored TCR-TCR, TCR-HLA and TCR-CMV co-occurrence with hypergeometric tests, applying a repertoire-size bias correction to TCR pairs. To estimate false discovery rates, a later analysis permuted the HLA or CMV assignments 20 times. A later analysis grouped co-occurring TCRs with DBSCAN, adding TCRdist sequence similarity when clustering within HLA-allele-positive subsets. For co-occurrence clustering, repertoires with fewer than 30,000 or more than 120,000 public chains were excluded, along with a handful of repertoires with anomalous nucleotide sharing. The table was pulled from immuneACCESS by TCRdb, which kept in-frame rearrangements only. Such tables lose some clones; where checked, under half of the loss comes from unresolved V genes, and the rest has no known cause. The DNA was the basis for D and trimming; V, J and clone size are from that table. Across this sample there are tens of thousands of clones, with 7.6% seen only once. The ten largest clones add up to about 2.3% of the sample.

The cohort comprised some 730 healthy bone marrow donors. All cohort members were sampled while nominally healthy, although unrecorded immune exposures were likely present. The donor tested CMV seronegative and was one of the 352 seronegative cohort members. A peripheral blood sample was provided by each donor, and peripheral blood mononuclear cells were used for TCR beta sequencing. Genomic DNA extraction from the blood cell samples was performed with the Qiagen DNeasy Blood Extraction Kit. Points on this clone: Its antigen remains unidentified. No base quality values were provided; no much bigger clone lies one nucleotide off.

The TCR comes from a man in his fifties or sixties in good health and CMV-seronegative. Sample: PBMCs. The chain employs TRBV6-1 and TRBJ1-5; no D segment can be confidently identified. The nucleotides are TGTGCCAGCAGTGTTACCCAGGTAGGACAGCCCCAGCATTTT. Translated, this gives CASSVTQVGQPQHF.